This T cell receptor beta chain emerged from a study of sequential checkpoint blockade in melanoma. Background on the study: DNA from 85 to 95 pretreatment tumor samples underwent TCRβ immunosequencing.

V trimming: 0 bases; J trimming: 4 bases; junction bases outside the gene matches: 2. CDR3 size: 15 residues. The germline V gene has CDR1 MNHGY and CDR2 SAAAGT. The data were produced by immunoSEQ multiplex PCR, yet TCRdb's version contains in-frame clones alone and is incomplete. Of 2,000 to 3,000 clones listed, 20% to 25% were seen once; the top ten hold about 18%. This clone is large by share. Treatment given: randomized to nivolumab then ipilimumab (arm A) or the reverse (arm B). The sequence came from a human donor with melanoma. V usage is TRBV6-8 and J usage is TRBJ2-2; 7 bases agree with TRBD2. Sample: tumor tissue (inferred from file names), taken from a patient given nivolumab and ipilimumab in sequence. The chain's CDR3 is CASSYSSGITGELFF. DNA of the CDR3: TGTGCCAGCAGTTACTCGAGCGGGATCACCGGGGAGCTGTTTTTT.